The sample holds many counts of the clone carrying this TCR beta chain. The antigen is unknown. TCRdb re-called the 5' RACE reads through MiXCR, storing one row per CDR3 protein. Among tens of thousands of distinct CDR3 sequences, 16% were seen once, and the ten largest hold about 31%. The CDR3 runs 14 residues. V lost 0 bases and J 6 bases, leaving 12 bases between the germline ends. Germline CDR1 is DFQATT and CDR2 is SNEGSKA (reference sequence). This entry comes from a study of T-cell memory formation after mild COVID-19. Findings and limits, study-wide: Cross-reactive memory apparently joined, as some responding clones appeared in pre-infection memory.

The chain couples TRBV20-1 to TRBJ2-1, with D perhaps TRBD1 (6 bases). This clonotype was obtained from an adult woman who had mild COVID-19 (a few samples of this study predate the infection). Cell type and time point are not known. What was sequenced was PBMCs or a T cell subset sorted from them (not recorded which). This CDR3 is CSARDLPRGNEQFF. In DNA, the CDR3 is TGCAGTGCTAGAGATCTTCCCAGGGGCAATGAGCAGTTCTTC.